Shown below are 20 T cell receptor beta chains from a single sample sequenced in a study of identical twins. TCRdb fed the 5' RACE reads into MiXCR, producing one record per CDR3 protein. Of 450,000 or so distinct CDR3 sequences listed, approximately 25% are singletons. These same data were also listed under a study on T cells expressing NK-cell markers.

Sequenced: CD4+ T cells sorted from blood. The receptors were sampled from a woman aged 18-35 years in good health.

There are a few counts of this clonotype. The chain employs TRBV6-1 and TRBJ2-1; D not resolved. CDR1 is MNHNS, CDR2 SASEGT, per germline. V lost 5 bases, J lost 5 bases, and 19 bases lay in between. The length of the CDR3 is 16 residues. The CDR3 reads CASSPYIRATDNEQFF. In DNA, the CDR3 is TGTGCCAGCAGTCCTTATATCCGGGCCACCGACAATGAGCAGTTCTTC.

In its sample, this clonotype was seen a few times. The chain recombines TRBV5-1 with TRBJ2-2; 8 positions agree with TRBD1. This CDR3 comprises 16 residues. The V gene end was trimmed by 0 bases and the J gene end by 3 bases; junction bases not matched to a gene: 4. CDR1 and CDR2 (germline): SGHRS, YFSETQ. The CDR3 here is CASSLALTGDTGELFF. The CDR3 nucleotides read TGCGCCAGCAGCTTGGCCTTGACAGGGGACACCGGGGAGCTGTTTTTT.

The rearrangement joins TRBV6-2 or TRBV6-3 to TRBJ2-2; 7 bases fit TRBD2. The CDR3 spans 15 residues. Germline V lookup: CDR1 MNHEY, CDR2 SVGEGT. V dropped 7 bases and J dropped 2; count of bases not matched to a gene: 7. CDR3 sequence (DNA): TGTGCCAGCAAGCCAAGCGGGGCCAACACCGGGGAGCTGTTTTTT. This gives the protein CASKPSGANTGELFF.

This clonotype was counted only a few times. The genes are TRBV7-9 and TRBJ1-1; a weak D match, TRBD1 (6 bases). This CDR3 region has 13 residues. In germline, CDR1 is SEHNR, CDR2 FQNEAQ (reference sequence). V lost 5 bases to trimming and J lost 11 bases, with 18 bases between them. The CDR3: CASSREGGSGAFF. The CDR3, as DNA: TGTGCCAGCAGCCGCGAGGGGGGCTCTGGTGCTTTCTTT.

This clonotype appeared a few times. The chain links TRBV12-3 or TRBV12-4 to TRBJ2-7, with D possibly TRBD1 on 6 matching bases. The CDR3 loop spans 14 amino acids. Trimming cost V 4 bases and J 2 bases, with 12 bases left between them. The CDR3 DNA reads TGTGCCAGCAGTTCCGGACAGTTTACCTACGAGCAGTACTTC. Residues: CASSSGQFTYEQYF.

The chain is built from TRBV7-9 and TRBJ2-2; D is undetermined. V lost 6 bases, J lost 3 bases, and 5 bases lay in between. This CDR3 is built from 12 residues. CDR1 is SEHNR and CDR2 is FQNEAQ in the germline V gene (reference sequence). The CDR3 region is CASRQDTGELFF. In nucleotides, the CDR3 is TGTGCCAGCAGACAAGACACCGGGGAGCTGTTTTTT. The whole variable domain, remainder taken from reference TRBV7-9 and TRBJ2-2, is DTGVSQNPRHKITKRGQNVTFRCDPISEHNRLYWYRQTLGQGPEFLTYFQNEAQLEKSRLLSDRFSAERPKGSFSTLEIQRTEQGDSAMYLCASRQDTGELFFGEGSRLTVL.

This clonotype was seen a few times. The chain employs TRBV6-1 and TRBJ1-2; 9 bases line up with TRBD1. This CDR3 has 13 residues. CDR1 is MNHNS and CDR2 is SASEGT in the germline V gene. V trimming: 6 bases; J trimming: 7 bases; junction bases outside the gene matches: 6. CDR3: CASSPQGAVGYTF. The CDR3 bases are TGTGCCAGCAGCCCACAGGGGGCGGTTGGCTACACCTTC.

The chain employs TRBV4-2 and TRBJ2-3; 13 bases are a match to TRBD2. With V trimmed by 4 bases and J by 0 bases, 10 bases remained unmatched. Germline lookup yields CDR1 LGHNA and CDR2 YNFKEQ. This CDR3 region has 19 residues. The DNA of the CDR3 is TGTGCCAGCAGCCGACTCCGGACTAGCGGGGGATTTAGCACAGATACGCAGTATTTT. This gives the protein CASSRLRTSGGFSTDTQYF.

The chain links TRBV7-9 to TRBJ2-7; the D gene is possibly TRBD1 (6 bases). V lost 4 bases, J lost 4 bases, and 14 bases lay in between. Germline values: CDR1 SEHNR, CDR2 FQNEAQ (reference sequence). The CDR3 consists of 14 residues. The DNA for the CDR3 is TGTGCCAGCAGCTCCCGGACAGCTTTATACGAGCAGTACTTC. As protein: CASSSRTALYEQYF.

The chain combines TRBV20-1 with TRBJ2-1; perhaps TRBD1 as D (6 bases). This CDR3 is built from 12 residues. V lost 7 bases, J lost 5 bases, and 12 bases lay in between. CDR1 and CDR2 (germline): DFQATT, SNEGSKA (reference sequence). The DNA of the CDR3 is TGCAGTGGGCAGGGGCCCAACAATGAGCAGTTCTTC. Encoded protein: CSGQGPNNEQFF.

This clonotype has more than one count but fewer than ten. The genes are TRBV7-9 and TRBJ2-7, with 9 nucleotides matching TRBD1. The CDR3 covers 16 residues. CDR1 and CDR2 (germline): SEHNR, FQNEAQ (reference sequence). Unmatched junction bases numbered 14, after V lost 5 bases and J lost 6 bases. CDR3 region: CASSPIPGQGNAEQYF. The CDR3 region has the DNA TGTGCCAGCAGCCCCATCCCGGGACAGGGAAACGCCGAGCAGTACTTC.

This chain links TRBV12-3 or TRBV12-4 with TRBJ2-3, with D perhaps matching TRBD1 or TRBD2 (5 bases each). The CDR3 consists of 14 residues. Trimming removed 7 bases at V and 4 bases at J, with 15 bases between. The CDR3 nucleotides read TGTGCCAGCAACCCGACCCTGGGGGCAGATACGCAGTATTTT. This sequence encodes CASNPTLGADTQYF.

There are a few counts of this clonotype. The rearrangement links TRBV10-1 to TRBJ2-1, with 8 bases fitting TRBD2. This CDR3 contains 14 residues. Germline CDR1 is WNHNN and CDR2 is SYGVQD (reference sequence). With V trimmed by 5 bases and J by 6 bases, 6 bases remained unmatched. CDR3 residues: CASSRAGASNEQFF. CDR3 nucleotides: TGCGCCAGCAGTAGAGCGGGGGCCTCCAATGAGCAGTTCTTC.

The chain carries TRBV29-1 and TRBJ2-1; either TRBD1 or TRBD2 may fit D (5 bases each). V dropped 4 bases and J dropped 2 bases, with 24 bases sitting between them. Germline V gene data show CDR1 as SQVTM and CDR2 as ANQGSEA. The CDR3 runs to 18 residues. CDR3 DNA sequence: TGCAGCGTTGGTGGCCTGCTCAGGCAGGGAGCCACCTACAATGAGCAGTTCTTC. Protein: CSVGGLLRQGATYNEQFF.

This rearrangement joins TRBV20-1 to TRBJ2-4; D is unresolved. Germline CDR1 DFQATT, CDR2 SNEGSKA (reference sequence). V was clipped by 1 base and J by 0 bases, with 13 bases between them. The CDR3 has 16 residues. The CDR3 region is CSARVQGTLAKNIQYF. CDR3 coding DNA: TGCAGTGCTAGAGTTCAAGGCACACTAGCCAAAAACATTCAGTACTTC.

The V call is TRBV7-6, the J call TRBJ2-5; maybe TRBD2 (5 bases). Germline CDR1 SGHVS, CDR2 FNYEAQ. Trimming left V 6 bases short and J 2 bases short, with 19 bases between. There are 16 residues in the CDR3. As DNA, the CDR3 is TGTGCCAGCAGTCCGATGAGTCCGAGGGTACAAGAGACCCAGTACTTC. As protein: CASSPMSPRVQETQYF.

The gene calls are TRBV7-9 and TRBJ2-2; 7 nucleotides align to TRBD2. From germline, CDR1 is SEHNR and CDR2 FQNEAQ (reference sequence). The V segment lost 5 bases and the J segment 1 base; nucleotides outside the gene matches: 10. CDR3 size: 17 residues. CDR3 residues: CASSPPGVAGNTGELFF. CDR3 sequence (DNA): TGTGCCAGCAGCCCTCCGGGTGTAGCGGGGAACACCGGGGAGCTGTTTTTT.

DNA for the CDR3: TGCGCCAGCAGCTTGCCAACAGGGGGAGGTGGAAACACCATATATTTT. It yields the protein CASSLPTGGGGNTIYF. The chain has TRBV5-1 and TRBJ1-3, with TRBD1 matching over 8 bases. Germline lookup yields CDR1 SGHRS and CDR2 YFSETQ. The CDR3 has 16 residues. V was pared by 1 base and J by 3 bases, with 6 bases of the junction left unmatched.

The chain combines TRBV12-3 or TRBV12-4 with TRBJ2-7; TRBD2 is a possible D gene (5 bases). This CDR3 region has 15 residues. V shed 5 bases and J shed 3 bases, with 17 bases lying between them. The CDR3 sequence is CASSPSDWENYEQYF. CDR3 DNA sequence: TGTGCCAGCAGTCCGTCGGACTGGGAGAACTACGAGCAGTACTTC.

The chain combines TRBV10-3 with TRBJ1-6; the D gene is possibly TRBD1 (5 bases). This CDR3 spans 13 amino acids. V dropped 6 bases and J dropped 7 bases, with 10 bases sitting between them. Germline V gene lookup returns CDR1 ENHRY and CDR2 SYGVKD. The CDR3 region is CAIRSTENSPLHF. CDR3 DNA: TGTGCCATCAGATCGACAGAGAATTCACCCCTCCACTTT.